This passage covers 23 T cell receptor beta chains from one sample sequenced in a study of cytomegalovirus exposure and HLA in healthy donors (TCRdb year 2017). Library method: the immunoSEQ multiplex PCR assay. For the multiplex PCR, a mixture combining 60 forward primers for TCR Vbeta segments and 13 reverse primers for TCR Jbeta segments was used. The table was pulled from immuneACCESS by TCRdb, which kept in-frame rearrangements only. Such tables lose some clones; where checked, under half of the loss comes from unresolved V genes, and the rest has no known cause. The sample table records about 120,000 clones; approximately 80% of these occur just once. 3.5% to 4.5% of the sample is taken by the ten largest. Sequences were obtained from PBMCs. The receptors were sampled from a man in his thirties or forties in good health and CMV-seropositive.

This chain links TRBV4-2 with TRBJ1-2; D is ambiguous. The CDR3 loop spans 15 amino acids. Trimming left V 0 bases short and J 2 bases short, with 10 bases between. The V gene's germline CDR1 is LGHNA and CDR2 YNFKEQ. The CDR3, as DNA: TGTGCCAGCAGCCAAGATCACTATGTAAACTATGGCTACACCTTC. The encoded protein is CASSQDHYVNYGYTF.

The chain joins TRBV28 to TRBJ1-2; D is uncertain. The CDR3 is 12 residues long. Trimming pared 7 bases from V and 3 bases from J, leaving 9 bases between. The germline V gene encodes CDR1 MDHEN and CDR2 SYDVKM. CDR3 nucleotide sequence: TGTGCCAGCAAACAGACGGACTATGGCTACACCTTC. Translated, it gives CASKQTDYGYTF.

This clone was detected only a few times. The rearrangement joins TRBV2 to TRBJ2-5; no clear D gene. The V and J ends lost 7 bases and 4 bases respectively, with 10 bases between them. The CDR3 contains 12 residues. Germline assignment: CDR1 SNHLY and CDR2 FYNNEI. The CDR3 sequence is CASNLERETQYF. The CDR3 DNA is TGTGCCAGCAATCTAGAGCGAGAGACCCAGTACTTC.

V and J are TRBV7-2 and TRBJ2-1; TRBD2 aligns across 14 bases. V lost 2 bases, J lost 5 bases, and 2 bases stayed unmatched. CDR1 is SGHTA, CDR2 FQGNSA, per germline. The CDR3 has 16 residues. The CDR3 bases are TGTGCCAGCAGCTTATCGGGACTAGCGGGGGACAATGAGCAGTTCTTC. Protein product: CASSLSGLAGDNEQFF.

The J gene is TRBJ1-6, the V gene TRBV7-2; no definite D call. The CDR3 sequence is 15 residues long. Trimming took 1 base from V and 7 from J, leaving 11 bases between them. Germline V gene data show CDR1 as SGHTA and CDR2 as FQGNSA. CDR3: CASSLGTRYNSPLHF. In DNA, the CDR3 is TGTGCCAGCAGCTTAGGTACGAGGTACAATTCACCCCTCCACTTT.

The chain joins TRBV28 to TRBJ1-6; D ambiguous. The CDR3 contains 12 residues. Germline V gene lookup returns CDR1 MDHEN and CDR2 SYDVKM. V was clipped by 3 bases and J by 11 bases, with 8 bases between them. The chain's CDR3 is CASSLAPTPLHF. In DNA, the CDR3 is TGTGCCAGCAGTTTGGCACCCACACCCCTCCACTTT.

The genes are TRBV4-2 and TRBJ1-5; D uncertain. Germline loops: CDR1 LGHNA, CDR2 YNFKEQ. V was clipped by 6 bases and J by 11 bases, with 14 bases between them. CDR3 length: 12 residues. CDR3 sequence (DNA): TGTGCCAGCAGAGGCCCACAGCAGACCCAGCATTTT. It is translated as CASRGPQQTQHF.

This clone showed up just a few times. The V call is TRBV9, the J call TRBJ1-2; maybe TRBD1 (6 bases). This CDR3 spans 15 amino acids. Germline V lookup: CDR1 SGDLS, CDR2 YYNGEE. Trimming cost V 2 bases and J 7 bases, with 18 bases left between them. As DNA, the CDR3 is TGTGCCAGCAGCGTTGCCGGTAGGGCAGGGGTTGGCTACACCTTC. As protein: CASSVAGRAGVGYTF.

V and J are TRBV7-9 and TRBJ2-3; D uncertain. The V gene lost 4 bases and the J gene lost 2 bases, with 13 bases spanning the gap. Germline CDR1 reads SEHNR; CDR2 reads FQNEAQ (reference sequence). The CDR3 is 15 residues long. CDR3 sequence (DNA): TGTGCCAGCAGCTCCCACATCGCCCTCACAGATACGCAGTATTTT. Translation: CASSSHIALTDTQYF.

This clone was counted between two and nine times. The chain recombines TRBV7-9 with TRBJ1-5, with D maybe TRBD1 (6 bases). The germline V and J ends were trimmed by 5 bases and 3 bases, with 17 bases remaining between them. This CDR3 has 16 amino acids. The V gene's germline CDR1 is SEHNR and CDR2 FQNEAQ (reference sequence). The CDR3 loop is CASSPQGPPFNQPQHF. The DNA for the CDR3 is TGTGCCAGCAGCCCACAGGGCCCTCCTTTCAATCAGCCCCAGCATTTT.

The chain employs TRBV28 and TRBJ1-2, with D uncertain. CDR3 length: 11 amino acids. The V and J ends lost 6 bases and 2 bases respectively, with 4 bases between them. Germline V lookup: CDR1 MDHEN, CDR2 SYDVKM. The CDR3 region is CASSPNYGYTF. DNA of the CDR3: TGTGCCAGCAGCCCGAACTATGGCTACACCTTC.

This clone came up a few times. The chain carries TRBV2 and TRBJ1-2, with a possible D match to TRBD1 (6 bases). There are 14 residues in the CDR3. In germline, CDR1 is SNHLY, CDR2 FYNNEI. The V gene lost 10 bases and the J gene lost 0 bases, with 15 bases spanning the gap. DNA of the CDR3: TGTGCCACCTTCAACAGGGACGCTAACTATGGCTACACCTTC. This gives the protein CATFNRDANYGYTF.

The chain couples TRBV27 to TRBJ1-5, with TRBD1 identical over 7 bases. J gave up 0 bases and V 3 bases, and 2 bases lay outside the gene matches. Per the germline V gene, CDR1 is MNHEY and CDR2 is SMNVEV (reference sequence). The CDR3 is 15 amino acids. The CDR3 sequence: CASSFGTDSNQPQHF. For the CDR3, the DNA is TGTGCCAGCAGTTTCGGGACAGATAGCAATCAGCCCCAGCATTTT.

J is TRBJ2-1 and V is TRBV18; the D gene is possibly TRBD1 (6 bases). V was cut by 0 bases and J by 6 bases, with 12 bases left in between. The germline V gene encodes CDR1 KGHSH and CDR2 LQKENI. This CDR3 spans 15 amino acids. CDR3 sequence: CASSPPGRGGNEQFF. CDR3 DNA: TGTGCCAGCTCACCACCGGGCAGGGGTGGCAATGAGCAGTTCTTC.

This clone has more than one count but fewer than ten. V usage is TRBV4-2 and J usage is TRBJ1-5; D remains unclear. The CDR3 totals 13 residues. Germline-derived CDR1 and CDR2 are LGHNA and YNFKEQ. V lost 0 bases and J 7 bases, leaving 7 bases between the germline ends. The CDR3 DNA reads TGTGCCAGCAGCCAAGATCTGGAGCAGCCCCAGCATTTT. Amino acid sequence: CASSQDLEQPQHF.

The gene calls are TRBV5-1 and TRBJ2-7, with 12 bases lining up with TRBD1. Germline CDR1 SGHRS, CDR2 YFSETQ. Unmatched junction bases numbered 6, after V lost 4 bases and J lost 4 bases. This CDR3 is built from 15 residues. The DNA of the CDR3 is TGCGCCAGCAGCGATGGGGACAGGGGGCGGTACGAGCAGTACTTC. This encodes CASSDGDRGRYEQYF.

The sample holds one count of this clone. The chain has TRBV19 and TRBJ1-2; no clear D gene. The CDR3 has 12 amino acids. Between the trimmed V and J ends, which lost 11 bases and 4 bases, there was a span of 14 bases. CDR1 and CDR2 (germline): LNHDA, SQIVND (reference sequence). This CDR3 is CAPNAVSYGYTF. DNA of the CDR3: TGTGCCCCAAACGCGGTATCCTATGGCTACACCTTC.

The chain combines TRBV7-2 with TRBJ2-1, with 10 nucleotides matching TRBD2. The CDR3 spans 15 residues. The germline V gene encodes CDR1 SGHTA and CDR2 FQGNSA. With V trimmed by 1 base and J by 7 bases, 4 bases remained unmatched. CDR3 in DNA: TGTGCCAGCAGCTTAGGGACTAGCGGAAGGAATGAGCAGTTCTTC. Its translation is CASSLGTSGRNEQFF.

The chain joins TRBV5-8 to TRBJ2-5, with D possibly matching TRBD2 (5 bases). Trimming took 1 base from V and 2 from J, leaving 15 bases between them. CDR3 size: 16 residues. Germline CDR1 is SGHTS and CDR2 is YDEGEE. CDR3 residues: CASSLQPGSFQETQYF. The CDR3 DNA reads TGTGCCAGCAGCTTGCAGCCGGGATCCTTTCAAGAGACCCAGTACTTC.

The rearrangement uses TRBV5-6 and TRBJ2-2; D not resolved. Germline V CDR1 and CDR2: SGHDT, YYEEEE. The V end was cut by 4 bases, the J end by 4 bases, with 5 bases between. The CDR3 spans 12 residues. CDR3 in DNA: TGTGCCAGCAGCCCTTCCACCGGGGAGCTGTTTTTT. The encoded protein is CASSPSTGELFF.

The chain links TRBV4-1 to TRBJ2-7; 10 bases are a match to TRBD1. J lost 3 bases, V lost 0 bases, and 5 bases had no gene match. Germline CDR1 reads MGHRA; CDR2 reads YSYEKL. This CDR3 has 16 residues. The CDR3, as DNA: TGCGCCAGCAGCCAAGATAAGGACAGGGGGTACTACGAGCAGTACTTC. It encodes CASSQDKDRGYYEQYF.

The genes are TRBV2 and TRBJ2-6, with TRBD1 matching over 7 bases. The CDR3 is 16 residues long. Losses at the gene ends were 6 bases for V and 1 base for J; bases not matched to a gene: 6. The germline CDR1 and CDR2 sequences are SNHLY and FYNNEI. The CDR3 loop reads CASSGQVESGANVLTF. CDR3 bases: TGTGCCAGCAGCGGACAGGTAGAGTCTGGGGCCAACGTCCTGACTTTC.

The chain joins TRBV9 to TRBJ2-3; 7 bases agree with TRBD2. The CDR3 has 17 amino acids. The germline V gene encodes CDR1 SGDLS and CDR2 YYNGEE. With 0 bases clipped from V and 1 base from J, the junction kept 8 bases outside the gene matches. Here the CDR3 reads CASSVAPFAGGTDTQYF. CDR3 in DNA: TGTGCCAGCAGCGTAGCCCCTTTTGCGGGGGGCACAGATACGCAGTATTTT. Filled out from reference TRBV9 and TRBJ2-3, the complete variable domain reads DSGVTQTPKHLITATGQRVTLRCSPRSGDLSVYWYQQSLDQGLQFLIQYYNGEERAKGNILERFSAQQFPDLHSELNLSSLELGDSALYFCASSVAPFAGGTDTQYFGPGTRLTVL.